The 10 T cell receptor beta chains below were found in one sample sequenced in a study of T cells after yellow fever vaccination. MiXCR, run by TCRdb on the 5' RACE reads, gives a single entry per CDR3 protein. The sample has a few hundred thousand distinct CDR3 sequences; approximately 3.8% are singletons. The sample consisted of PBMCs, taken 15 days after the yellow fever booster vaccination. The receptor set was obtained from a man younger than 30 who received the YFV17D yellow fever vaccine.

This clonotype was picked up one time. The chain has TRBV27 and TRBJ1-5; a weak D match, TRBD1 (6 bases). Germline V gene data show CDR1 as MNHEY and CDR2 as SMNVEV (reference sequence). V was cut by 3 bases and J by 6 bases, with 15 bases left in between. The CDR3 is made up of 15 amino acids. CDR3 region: CASSLGAGVRQPQHF. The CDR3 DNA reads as TGTGCCAGCAGTTTGGGGGCAGGGGTTCGTCAGCCCCAGCATTTT.

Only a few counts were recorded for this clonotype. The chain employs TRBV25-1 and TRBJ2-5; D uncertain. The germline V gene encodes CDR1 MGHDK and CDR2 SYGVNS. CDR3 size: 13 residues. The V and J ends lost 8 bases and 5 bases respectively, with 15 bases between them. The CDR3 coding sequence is TGTGCCAGCCTCGGCGGTTTCTGGGAGACCCAGTACTTC. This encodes CASLGGFWETQYF.

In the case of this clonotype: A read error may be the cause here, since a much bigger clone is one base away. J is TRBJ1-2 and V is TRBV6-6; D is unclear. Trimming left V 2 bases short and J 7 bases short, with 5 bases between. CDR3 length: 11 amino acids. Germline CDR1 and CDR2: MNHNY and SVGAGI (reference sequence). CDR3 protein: CASSYGFGYTF. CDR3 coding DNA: TGTGCCAGCAGTTACGGGTTTGGCTACACCTTC.

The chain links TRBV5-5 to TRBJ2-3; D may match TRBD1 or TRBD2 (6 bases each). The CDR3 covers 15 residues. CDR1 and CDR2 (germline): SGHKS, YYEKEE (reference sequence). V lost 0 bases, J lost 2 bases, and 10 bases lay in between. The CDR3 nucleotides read TGTGCCAGCAGCTTGGAAGGGGGGTCCACAGATACGCAGTATTTT. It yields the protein CASSLEGGSTDTQYF.

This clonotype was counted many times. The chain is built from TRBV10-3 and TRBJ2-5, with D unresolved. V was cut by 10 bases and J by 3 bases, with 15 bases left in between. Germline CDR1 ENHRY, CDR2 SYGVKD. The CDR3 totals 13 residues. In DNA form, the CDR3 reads TGTGCCACCCACGGCGCGAATGAAGAGACCCAGTACTTC. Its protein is CATHGANEETQYF.

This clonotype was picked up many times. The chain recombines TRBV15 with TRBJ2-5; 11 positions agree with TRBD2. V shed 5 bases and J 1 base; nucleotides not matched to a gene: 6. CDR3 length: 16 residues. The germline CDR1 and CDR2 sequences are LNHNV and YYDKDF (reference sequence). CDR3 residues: CATSRPGTSGQETQYF. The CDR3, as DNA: TGTGCCACCAGCCGACCGGGGACTAGCGGCCAAGAGACCCAGTACTTC.

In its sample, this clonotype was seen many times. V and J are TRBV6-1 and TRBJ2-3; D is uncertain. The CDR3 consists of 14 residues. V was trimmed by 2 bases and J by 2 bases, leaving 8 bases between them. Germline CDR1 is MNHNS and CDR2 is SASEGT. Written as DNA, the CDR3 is TGTGCCAGCAGTGAAATGGCGGCCACAGATACGCAGTATTTT. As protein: CASSEMAATDTQYF.

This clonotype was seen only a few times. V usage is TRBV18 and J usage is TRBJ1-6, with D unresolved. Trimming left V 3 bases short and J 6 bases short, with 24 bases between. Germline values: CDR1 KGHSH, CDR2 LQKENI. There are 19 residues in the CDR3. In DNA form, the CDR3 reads TGTGCCAGCTCACCCTGGATGGTGGGGAACGACCGCAGTAATTCACCCCTCCACTTT. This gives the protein CASSPWMVGNDRSNSPLHF.

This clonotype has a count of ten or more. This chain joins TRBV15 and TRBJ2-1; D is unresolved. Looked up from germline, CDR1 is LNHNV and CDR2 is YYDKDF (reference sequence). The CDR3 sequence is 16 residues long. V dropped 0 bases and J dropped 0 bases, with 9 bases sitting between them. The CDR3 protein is CATSRDMLSSYNEQFF. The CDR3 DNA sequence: TGTGCCACCAGCAGAGATATGCTGAGCTCCTACAATGAGCAGTTCTTC.

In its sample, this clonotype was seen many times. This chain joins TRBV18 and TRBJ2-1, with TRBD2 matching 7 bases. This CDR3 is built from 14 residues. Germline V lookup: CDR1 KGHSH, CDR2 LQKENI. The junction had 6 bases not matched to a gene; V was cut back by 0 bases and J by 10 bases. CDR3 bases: TGTGCCAGCTCACCACCCGCTAGCGGAGGGGAGCAGTTCTTC. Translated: CASSPPASGGEQFF.